This is a list of T cell receptor beta chains from one sample in a study of OX40 agonist ivuxolimab in advanced cancers. Produced via immunoSEQ multiplex PCR; TCRdb's table is partial and in-frame only. Of fewer than 30,000 clones listed, 81% are singletons. Sample: CD4+ or CD8+ T cells sorted from blood, taken in a trial of the OX40 agonist ivuxolimab. These receptors were collected from an adult with an advanced solid tumor such as melanoma, head and neck, liver or kidney cancer. Both conserved end residues are part of each CDR3. The D gene is left open where the match is weak. A row's size may be missing; if present it is once, few, many or a size class.

len: 13; v_gene: TRBV5-1; j_gene: TRBJ2-3; d_gene: TRBD2; abundance: few; CDR3aa: CASSSTSGDTQYF; CDR3nt: TGCGCCAGCAGCTCTACTAGCGGGGATACGCAGTATTTT
len: 13; v_gene: TRBV10-1; j_gene: TRBJ2-7; d_gene: TRBD1; abundance: few; CDR3aa: CASSTGTGDEQYF; CDR3nt: TGCGCCAGCAGTACCGGGACAGGGGACGAGCAGTACTTC
len: 15; v_gene: TRBV7-9; j_gene: TRBJ1-2; d_gene: .; abundance: .; CDR3aa: CASSLTGEVSYGYTF; CDR3nt: TGTGCCAGCAGCTTAACGGGAGAGGTCTCCTATGGCTACACCTTC
len: 15; v_gene: TRBV9; j_gene: TRBJ2-7; d_gene: .; abundance: .; CDR3aa: CASSVAASANYEQYF; CDR3nt: TGTGCCAGCAGCGTAGCCGCGTCAGCAAACTACGAGCAGTACTTC
len: 14; v_gene: TRBV4-1; j_gene: TRBJ1-3; d_gene: .; abundance: .; CDR3aa: CASSQDGAGNTIYF; CDR3nt: TGCGCCAGCAGCCAAGATGGGGCTGGAAACACCATATATTTT
len: 14; v_gene: TRBV28; j_gene: TRBJ1-2; d_gene: TRBD1; abundance: .; CDR3aa: CASSLRQGADGYTF; CDR3nt: TGTGCCAGCAGTTTGAGGCAGGGGGCGGATGGCTACACCTTC
len: 15; v_gene: TRBV19; j_gene: TRBJ1-3; d_gene: .; abundance: .; CDR3aa: CASSSARESGNTIYF; CDR3nt: TGTGCCAGTAGTTCGGCCCGGGAATCTGGAAACACCATATATTTT
len: 16; v_gene: TRBV19; j_gene: TRBJ2-2; d_gene: TRBD1; abundance: once; CDR3aa: CASSTRDRGKTGELFF; CDR3nt: TGTGCCAGTAGTACCCGGGACAGGGGGAAGACCGGGGAGCTGTTTTTT
len: 13; v_gene: TRBV5-4; j_gene: TRBJ2-1; d_gene: .; abundance: .; CDR3aa: CASSLVSYNEQFF; CDR3nt: TGTGCCAGCAGCTTGGTTAGCTACAATGAGCAGTTCTTC
len: 11; v_gene: TRBV30; j_gene: TRBJ2-2; d_gene: .; abundance: .; CDR3aa: CAWIFGGELFF; CDR3nt: TGTGCCTGGATTTTTGGCGGGGAGCTGTTTTTT
len: 16; v_gene: TRBV7-9; j_gene: TRBJ1-5; d_gene: .; abundance: .; CDR3aa: CASSLVWGDSNQPQHF; CDR3nt: TGTGCCAGCAGCTTAGTTTGGGGGGACAGCAATCAGCCCCAGCATTTT
len: 15; v_gene: TRBV6-5; j_gene: TRBJ1-1; d_gene: TRBD1; abundance: .; CDR3aa: CASSYSKTGATEAFF; CDR3nt: TGTGCCAGCAGTTACTCAAAAACAGGGGCCACTGAAGCTTTCTTT
len: 11; v_gene: TRBV27; j_gene: TRBJ1-2; d_gene: .; abundance: .; CDR3aa: CASRTNYGYTF; CDR3nt: TGTGCCAGCAGGACTAACTATGGCTACACCTTC
len: 16; v_gene: TRBV19; j_gene: TRBJ1-6; d_gene: .; abundance: .; CDR3aa: CASSIEGVSFRSPLHF; CDR3nt: TGTGCCAGTAGTATAGAGGGTGTCTCGTTTCGGTCACCCCTCCACTTT
len: 10; v_gene: TRBV20-1; j_gene: TRBJ2-1; d_gene: .; abundance: .; CDR3aa: CSARGHEQFF; CDR3nt: TGCAGTGCTAGAGGTCATGAGCAGTTCTTC
len: 13; v_gene: TRBV7-7; j_gene: TRBJ2-2; d_gene: .; abundance: .; CDR3aa: CASSLAYTGELFF; CDR3nt: TGTGCTAGCAGCTTAGCGTACACCGGGGAGCTGTTTTTT
len: 14; v_gene: TRBV9; j_gene: TRBJ2-1; d_gene: .; abundance: .; CDR3aa: CASSIGLPYNEQFF; CDR3nt: TGTGCCAGCAGCATAGGACTCCCCTACAATGAGCAGTTCTTC
len: 16; v_gene: TRBV30; j_gene: TRBJ1-2; d_gene: .; abundance: .; CDR3aa: CAWSVLSRTARYGYTF; CDR3nt: TGTGCCTGGAGTGTTCTCTCTCGGACAGCCCGCTATGGCTACACCTTC
len: 16; v_gene: TRBV19; j_gene: TRBJ2-1; d_gene: TRBD2; abundance: .; CDR3aa: CASSPHGTSGTYEQFF; CDR3nt: TGTGCCAGTAGTCCACACGGGACTAGCGGGACTTATGAGCAGTTCTTC
len: 14; v_gene: TRBV6-5; j_gene: TRBJ1-2; d_gene: .; abundance: few; CDR3aa: CASSSHLASSGYTF; CDR3nt: TGTGCCAGCAGTTCCCACTTGGCATCTAGTGGCTACACCTTC
len: 16; v_gene: TRBV5-1; j_gene: TRBJ2-5; d_gene: TRBD2; abundance: .; CDR3aa: CASSLAVVLAGETQYF; CDR3nt: TGCGCCAGCAGCTTGGCCGTGGTCCTAGCGGGAGAGACCCAGTACTTC
len: 14; v_gene: TRBV5-1; j_gene: TRBJ2-7; d_gene: TRBD1; abundance: .; CDR3aa: CASSLWGTGDEQYF; CDR3nt: TGCGCCAGCAGCTTGTGGGGGACAGGGGACGAGCAGTACTTC
len: 13; v_gene: TRBV5-1; j_gene: TRBJ1-2; d_gene: .; abundance: .; CDR3aa: CASSLVRADGYTF; CDR3nt: TGCGCCAGCAGCTTGGTTAGGGCGGATGGCTACACCTTC
len: 13; v_gene: TRBV11-2; j_gene: TRBJ2-1; d_gene: TRBD2; abundance: .; CDR3aa: CASYGRAEDEQFF; CDR3nt: TGTGCCAGCTACGGGAGGGCCGAGGATGAGCAGTTCTTC
len: 15; v_gene: TRBV29-1; j_gene: TRBJ2-1; d_gene: TRBD2; abundance: .; CDR3aa: CSVEGAREVYNEQFF; CDR3nt: TGCAGCGTTGAAGGGGCGCGGGAGGTCTACAATGAGCAGTTCTTC
len: 14; v_gene: TRBV6-5; j_gene: TRBJ1-4; d_gene: .; abundance: .; CDR3aa: CASSYSIGNEKLFF; CDR3nt: TGTGCCAGCAGTTACTCGATTGGAAATGAAAAACTGTTTTTT
len: 14; v_gene: TRBV29-1; j_gene: TRBJ1-1; d_gene: .; abundance: .; CDR3aa: CSGTGSRSNTEAFF; CDR3nt: TGCAGCGGAACAGGGAGCAGGTCGAACACTGAAGCTTTCTTT
len: 17; v_gene: TRBV4-2; j_gene: TRBJ2-3; d_gene: TRBD1; abundance: .; CDR3aa: CASSQDPTGTDTDTQYF; CDR3nt: TGTGCCAGCAGCCAAGACCCAACCGGGACAGACACAGATACGCAGTATTTT
len: 16; v_gene: TRBV30; j_gene: TRBJ2-3; d_gene: .; abundance: .; CDR3aa: CAWSLSSGGEADTQYF; CDR3nt: TGTGCCTGGAGCCTGAGTTCGGGGGGCGAGGCAGATACGCAGTATTTT
len: 16; v_gene: TRBV9; j_gene: TRBJ1-2; d_gene: TRBD1; abundance: .; CDR3aa: CASSAQPTGGNYGYTF; CDR3nt: TGTGCCAGCAGCGCCCAGCCGACAGGGGGGAACTATGGCTACACCTTC
len: 12; v_gene: TRBV7-9; j_gene: TRBJ1-1; d_gene: .; abundance: .; CDR3aa: CASSFVNTEAFF; CDR3nt: TGTGCCAGCAGCTTTGTGAACACTGAAGCTTTCTTT
len: 15; v_gene: TRBV4-1; j_gene: TRBJ2-3; d_gene: .; abundance: .; CDR3aa: CASSQDGGPQDTQYF; CDR3nt: TGCGCCAGCAGCCAAGATGGGGGACCCCAAGATACGCAGTATTTT
len: 14; v_gene: TRBV29-1; j_gene: TRBJ1-3; d_gene: TRBD1; abundance: once; CDR3aa: CSVAGTGGGNTIYF; CDR3nt: TGCAGCGTTGCCGGGACAGGGGGAGGAAACACCATATATTTT
len: 15; v_gene: TRBV28; j_gene: TRBJ2-7; d_gene: TRBD2; abundance: once; CDR3aa: CASSFGSSGTYEQYF; CDR3nt: TGTGCCAGCAGTTTCGGCTCTAGCGGGACCTACGAGCAGTACTTC
len: 13; v_gene: TRBV7-8; j_gene: TRBJ2-3; d_gene: .; abundance: once; CDR3aa: CASSEVFTDTQYF; CDR3nt: TGTGCCAGCAGCGAGGTTTTCACAGATACGCAGTATTTT
len: 16; v_gene: TRBV2; j_gene: TRBJ2-3; d_gene: TRBD2; abundance: .; CDR3aa: CASSLLAGGRTDTQYF; CDR3nt: TGTGCCAGCAGCCTACTAGCGGGGGGACGCACAGATACGCAGTATTTT
len: 15; v_gene: TRBV7-8; j_gene: TRBJ2-2; d_gene: TRBD1; abundance: .; CDR3aa: CASSPRQGYTGELFF; CDR3nt: TGTGCCAGCAGCCCAAGACAGGGGTACACCGGGGAGCTGTTTTTT
len: 14; v_gene: TRBV5-5; j_gene: TRBJ2-7; d_gene: TRBD1; abundance: .; CDR3aa: CASSPTGAPDEQYF; CDR3nt: TGTGCCAGCAGTCCGACAGGGGCACCTGACGAGCAGTACTTC
len: 16; v_gene: TRBV10-3; j_gene: TRBJ2-7; d_gene: TRBD1; abundance: .; CDR3aa: CAISEIWTGGSYEQYF; CDR3nt: TGTGCCATCAGTGAGATCTGGACAGGGGGATCCTACGAGCAGTACTTC
len: 19; v_gene: TRBV7-6; j_gene: TRBJ2-6; d_gene: TRBD2; abundance: .; CDR3aa: CASSPNPGLAGGGANVLTF; CDR3nt: TGTGCCAGCAGCCCTAACCCTGGACTAGCGGGAGGTGGGGCCAACGTCCTGACTTTC
len: 15; v_gene: TRBV13; j_gene: TRBJ2-2; d_gene: .; abundance: .; CDR3aa: CASSSRLGDTGELFF; CDR3nt: TGTGCCAGCAGCTCCCGACTAGGGGACACCGGGGAGCTGTTTTTT
len: 12; v_gene: TRBV29-1; j_gene: TRBJ2-7; d_gene: .; abundance: .; CDR3aa: CSDCRDTYEQYF; CDR3nt: TGCAGCGATTGCCGGGACACCTACGAGCAGTACTTC
len: 18; v_gene: TRBV7-3; j_gene: TRBJ2-3; d_gene: .; abundance: .; CDR3aa: CASSAIPWRGRGTDTQYF; CDR3nt: TGTGCCAGCAGCGCCATCCCTTGGCGGGGACGAGGCACAGATACGCAGTATTTT
len: 17; v_gene: TRBV4-1; j_gene: TRBJ1-1; d_gene: .; abundance: .; CDR3aa: CASSQVISGHRNTEAFF; CDR3nt: TGCGCCAGCAGCCAAGTAATATCCGGGCATCGGAACACTGAAGCTTTCTTT
len: 15; v_gene: TRBV6-5; j_gene: TRBJ1-6; d_gene: .; abundance: .; CDR3aa: CASSYESFYNSPLHF; CDR3nt: TGTGCCAGCAGTTACGAGAGCTTCTATAATTCACCCCTCCACTTT
len: 19; v_gene: TRBV9; j_gene: TRBJ2-7; d_gene: TRBD2; abundance: .; CDR3aa: CASSPVSPDETSGHYEQYF; CDR3nt: TGTGCCAGCAGCCCAGTTTCCCCAGACGAAACTAGCGGGCACTACGAGCAGTACTTC
len: 13; v_gene: TRBV5-1; j_gene: TRBJ2-1; d_gene: .; abundance: .; CDR3aa: CASSLVADNEQFF; CDR3nt: TGCGCCAGCAGCTTGGTGGCGGACAATGAGCAGTTCTTC
len: 12; v_gene: TRBV7-6; j_gene: TRBJ2-7; d_gene: .; abundance: .; CDR3aa: CASSELGYEQYF; CDR3nt: TGTGCCAGCAGCGAATTGGGGTACGAGCAGTACTTC
len: 16; v_gene: TRBV4-1; j_gene: TRBJ2-1; d_gene: .; abundance: .; CDR3aa: CASSQDSGSSYNEQFF; CDR3nt: TGCGCCAGCAGCCAAGATTCGGGGAGCTCCTACAATGAGCAGTTCTTC
len: 12; v_gene: TRBV9; j_gene: TRBJ1-1; d_gene: .; abundance: .; CDR3aa: CASSGGAHEAFF; CDR3nt: TGTGCCAGCAGCGGCGGGGCACATGAAGCTTTCTTT